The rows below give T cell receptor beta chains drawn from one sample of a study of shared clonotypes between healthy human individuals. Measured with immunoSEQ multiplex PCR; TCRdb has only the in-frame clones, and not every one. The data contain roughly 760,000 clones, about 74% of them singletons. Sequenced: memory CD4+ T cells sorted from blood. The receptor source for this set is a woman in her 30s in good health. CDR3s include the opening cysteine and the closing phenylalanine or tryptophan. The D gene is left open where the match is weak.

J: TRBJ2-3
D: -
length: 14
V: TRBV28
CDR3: CASRLTGITDTQYF

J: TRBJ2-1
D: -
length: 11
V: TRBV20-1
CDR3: CSARPGNEQFF

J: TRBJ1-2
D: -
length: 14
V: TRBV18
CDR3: CASSPSLEDGGYTF

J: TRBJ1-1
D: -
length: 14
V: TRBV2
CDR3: CASREADVNTEAFF

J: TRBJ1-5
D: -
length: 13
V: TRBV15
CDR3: CATSKEGNQPQHF

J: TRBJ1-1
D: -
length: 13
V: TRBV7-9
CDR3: CASSRLLNTEAFF

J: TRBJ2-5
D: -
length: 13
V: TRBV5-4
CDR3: CASGDRNQETQYF

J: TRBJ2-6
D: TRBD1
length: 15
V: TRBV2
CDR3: CASRDRLSGANVLTF

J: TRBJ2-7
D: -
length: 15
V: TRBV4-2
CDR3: CASSPPGLLAYEQYF

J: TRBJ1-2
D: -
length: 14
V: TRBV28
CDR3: CASSSQGQLYGYTF

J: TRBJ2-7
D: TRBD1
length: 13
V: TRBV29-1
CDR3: CSVGGTGAYEQYF

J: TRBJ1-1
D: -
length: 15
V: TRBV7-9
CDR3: CASSRLEILNTEAFF

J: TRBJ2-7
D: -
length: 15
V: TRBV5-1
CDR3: CASSFNAESSYEQYF

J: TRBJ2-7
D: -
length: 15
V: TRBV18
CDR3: CASSPGSGAPYEQYF

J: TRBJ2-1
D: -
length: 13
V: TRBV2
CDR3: CASSGDTYNEQFF

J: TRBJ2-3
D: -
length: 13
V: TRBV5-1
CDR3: CASSTKQGDTQYF

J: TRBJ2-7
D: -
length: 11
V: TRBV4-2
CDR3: CASSQDGEQYF

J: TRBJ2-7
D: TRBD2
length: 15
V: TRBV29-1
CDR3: CSVADLAGGRYEQYF

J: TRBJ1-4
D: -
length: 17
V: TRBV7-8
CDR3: CASSLAPIRATNEKLFF

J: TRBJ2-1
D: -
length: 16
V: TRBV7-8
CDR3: CASSRMVGMAYNEQFF

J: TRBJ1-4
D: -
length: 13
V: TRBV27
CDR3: CASRRTGFGKLFF

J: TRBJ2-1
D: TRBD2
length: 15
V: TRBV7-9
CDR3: CASSPASGRAVEQFF

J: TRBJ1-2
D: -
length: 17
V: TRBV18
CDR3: CASSPQAVRADSYGYTF

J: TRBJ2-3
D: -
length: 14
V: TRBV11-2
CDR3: CASSRALAADTQYF

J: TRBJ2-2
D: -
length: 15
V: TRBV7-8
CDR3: CASSFGGSNTGELFF

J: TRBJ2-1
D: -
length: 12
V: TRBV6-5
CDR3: CASSRYGSEQFF

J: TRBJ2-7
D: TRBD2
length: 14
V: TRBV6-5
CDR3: CASSRVAGGYEQYF

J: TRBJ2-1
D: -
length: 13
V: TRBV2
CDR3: CASSGESYNEQFF

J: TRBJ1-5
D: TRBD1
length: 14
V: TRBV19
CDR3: CASIGTGAFPPQHF

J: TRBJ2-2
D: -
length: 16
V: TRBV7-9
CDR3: CASSLGGLVDTGELFF

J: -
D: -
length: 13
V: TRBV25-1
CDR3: CASSEYTGSEQYF

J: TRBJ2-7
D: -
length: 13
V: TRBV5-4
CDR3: CASSFLLVSEQYF

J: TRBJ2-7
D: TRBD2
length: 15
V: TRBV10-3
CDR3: CAISESSGKHYEQYF

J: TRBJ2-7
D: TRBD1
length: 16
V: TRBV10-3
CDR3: CAISEPSTGGVYEQYF

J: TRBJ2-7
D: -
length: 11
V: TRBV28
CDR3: CASSSLGEQYF

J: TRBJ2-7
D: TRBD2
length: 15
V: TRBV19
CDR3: CASSPLGAGEHEQYF

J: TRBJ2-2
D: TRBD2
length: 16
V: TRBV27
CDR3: CASSLRLAPNTGELFF

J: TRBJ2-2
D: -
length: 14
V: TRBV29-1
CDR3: CSVDGGVNTGELFF

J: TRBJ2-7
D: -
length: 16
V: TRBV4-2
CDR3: CASSRGRGEEVHEQYF

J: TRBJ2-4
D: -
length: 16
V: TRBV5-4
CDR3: CASSQTSLAAKNIQYF

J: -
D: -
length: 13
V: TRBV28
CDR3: CASSLSGSSEQYF

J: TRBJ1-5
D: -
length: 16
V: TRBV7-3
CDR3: CASSLSPREVNQPQHF

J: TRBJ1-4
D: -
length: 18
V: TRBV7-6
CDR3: CASSLLSPGLATNEKLFF

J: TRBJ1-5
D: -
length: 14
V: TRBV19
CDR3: CASRGPGPNQPQHF

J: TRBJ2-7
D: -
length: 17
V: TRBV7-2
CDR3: CASSGRKRLGPHYEQYF

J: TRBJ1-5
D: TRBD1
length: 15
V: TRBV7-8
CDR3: CASSSRDRGRQPQHF

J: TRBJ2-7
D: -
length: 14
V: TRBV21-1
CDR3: CASSSRTGGGEQYF

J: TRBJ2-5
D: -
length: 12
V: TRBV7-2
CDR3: CASSFRQETQYF

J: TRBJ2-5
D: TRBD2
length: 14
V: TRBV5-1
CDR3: CASSLGGRGETQYF

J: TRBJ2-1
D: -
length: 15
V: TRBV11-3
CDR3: CASSFRTSVGGEQFF